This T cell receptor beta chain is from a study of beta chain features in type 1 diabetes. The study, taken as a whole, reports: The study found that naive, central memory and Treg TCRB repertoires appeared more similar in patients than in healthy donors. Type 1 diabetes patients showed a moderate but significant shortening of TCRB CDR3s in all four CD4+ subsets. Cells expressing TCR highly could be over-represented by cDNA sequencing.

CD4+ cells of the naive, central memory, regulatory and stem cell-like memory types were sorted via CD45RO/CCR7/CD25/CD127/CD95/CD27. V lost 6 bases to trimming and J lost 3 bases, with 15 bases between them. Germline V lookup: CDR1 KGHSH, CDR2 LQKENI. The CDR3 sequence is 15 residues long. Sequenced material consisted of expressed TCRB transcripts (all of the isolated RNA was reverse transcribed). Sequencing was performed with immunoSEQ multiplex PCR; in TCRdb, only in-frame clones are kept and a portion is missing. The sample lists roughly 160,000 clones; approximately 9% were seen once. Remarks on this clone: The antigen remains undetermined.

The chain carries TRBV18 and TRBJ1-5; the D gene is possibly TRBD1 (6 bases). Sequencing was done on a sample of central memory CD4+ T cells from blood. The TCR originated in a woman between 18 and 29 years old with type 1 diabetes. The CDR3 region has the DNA TGTGCCAGCTCTACAGGGCTAGAAAACAATCAGCCCCAGCATTTT. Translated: CASSTGLENNQPQHF.